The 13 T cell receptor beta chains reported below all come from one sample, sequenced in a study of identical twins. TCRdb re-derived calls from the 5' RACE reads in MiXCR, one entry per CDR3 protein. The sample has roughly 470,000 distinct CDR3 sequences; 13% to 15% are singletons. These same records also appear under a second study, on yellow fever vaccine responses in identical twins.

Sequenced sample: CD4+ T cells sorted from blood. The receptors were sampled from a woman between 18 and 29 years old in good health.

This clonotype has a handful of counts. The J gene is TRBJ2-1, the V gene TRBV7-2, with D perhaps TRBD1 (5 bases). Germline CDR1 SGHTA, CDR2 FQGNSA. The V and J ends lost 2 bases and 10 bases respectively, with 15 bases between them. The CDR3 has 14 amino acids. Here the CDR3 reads CASSLPAPPGEQFF. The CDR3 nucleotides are TGTGCCAGCAGCTTACCGGCTCCACCAGGGGAGCAGTTCTTC.

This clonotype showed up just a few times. CDR3 loop: CSVAQGSSTDTQYF. In DNA, the CDR3 is TGCAGCGTTGCGCAGGGGTCTAGCACAGATACGCAGTATTTT. V gene TRBV29-1 combines with J gene TRBJ2-3; perhaps TRBD1 as D (6 bases). The germline V gene has CDR1 SQVTM and CDR2 ANQGSEA. The CDR3 runs 14 residues. V was shortened by 4 bases and J by 0 bases, with 11 bases between the two germline ends.

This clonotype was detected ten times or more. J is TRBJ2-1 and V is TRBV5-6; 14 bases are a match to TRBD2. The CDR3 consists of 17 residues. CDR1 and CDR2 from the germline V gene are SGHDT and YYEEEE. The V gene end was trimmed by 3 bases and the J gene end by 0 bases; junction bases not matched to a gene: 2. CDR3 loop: CASSSTSGRASYNEQFF. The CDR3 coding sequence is TGTGCCAGCAGCTCGACTAGCGGGAGGGCCTCCTACAATGAGCAGTTCTTC.

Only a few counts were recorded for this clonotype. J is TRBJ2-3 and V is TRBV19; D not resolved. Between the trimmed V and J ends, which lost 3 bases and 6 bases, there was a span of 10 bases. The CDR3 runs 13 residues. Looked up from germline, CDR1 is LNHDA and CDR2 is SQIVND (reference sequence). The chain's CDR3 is CASSIGPWDTQYF. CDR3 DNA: TGTGCCAGTAGTATCGGGCCTTGGGATACGCAGTATTTT.

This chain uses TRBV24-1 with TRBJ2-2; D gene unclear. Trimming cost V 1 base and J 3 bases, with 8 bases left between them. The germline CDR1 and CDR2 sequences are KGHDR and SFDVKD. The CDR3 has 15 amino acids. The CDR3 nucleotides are TGTGCCACCAGTGATTTAAGTCGGGACACCGGGGAGCTGTTTTTT. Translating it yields CATSDLSRDTGELFF.

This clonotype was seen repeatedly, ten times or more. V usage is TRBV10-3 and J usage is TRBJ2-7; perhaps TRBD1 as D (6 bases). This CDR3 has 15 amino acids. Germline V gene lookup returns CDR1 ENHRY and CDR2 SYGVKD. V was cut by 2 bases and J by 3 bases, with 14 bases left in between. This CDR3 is CAISERSGEYYEQYF. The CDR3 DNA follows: TGTGCCATCAGTGAGAGGTCAGGGGAGTACTACGAGCAGTACTTC.

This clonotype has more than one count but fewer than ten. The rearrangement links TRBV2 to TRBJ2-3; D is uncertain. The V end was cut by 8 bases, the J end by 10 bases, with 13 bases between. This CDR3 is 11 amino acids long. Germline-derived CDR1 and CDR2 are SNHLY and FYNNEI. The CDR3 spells CASSLRSAQYF. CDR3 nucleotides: TGTGCCAGCTCCCTCCGGAGTGCGCAGTATTTT.

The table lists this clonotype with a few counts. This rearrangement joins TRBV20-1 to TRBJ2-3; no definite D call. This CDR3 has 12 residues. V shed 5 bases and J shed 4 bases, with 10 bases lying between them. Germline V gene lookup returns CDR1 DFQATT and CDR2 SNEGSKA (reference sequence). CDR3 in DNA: TGCAGTGCTGTTCGGAGCGCAGATACGCAGTATTTT. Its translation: CSAVRSADTQYF.

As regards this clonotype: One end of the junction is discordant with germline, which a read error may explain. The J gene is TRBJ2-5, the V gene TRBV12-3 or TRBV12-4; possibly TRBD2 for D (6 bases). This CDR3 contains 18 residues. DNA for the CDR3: TGTGCCAGCTGTTTACCCCCGAGGCCGGCAGGGAGGCCGGAGACCCAGTACTTC. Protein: CASCLPPRPAGRPETQYF.

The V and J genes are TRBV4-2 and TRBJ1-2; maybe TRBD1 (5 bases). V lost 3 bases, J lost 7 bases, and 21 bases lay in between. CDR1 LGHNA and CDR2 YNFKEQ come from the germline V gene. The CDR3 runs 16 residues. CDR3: CASSHAGAPVDSGYTF. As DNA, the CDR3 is TGTGCCAGCAGCCACGCCGGGGCCCCGGTAGACTCTGGCTACACCTTC.

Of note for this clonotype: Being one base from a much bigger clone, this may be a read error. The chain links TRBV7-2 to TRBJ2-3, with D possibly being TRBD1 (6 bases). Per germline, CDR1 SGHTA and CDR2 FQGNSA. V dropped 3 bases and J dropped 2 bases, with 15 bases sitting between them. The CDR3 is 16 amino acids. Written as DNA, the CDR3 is TGTGCCAGCAGCTTCTTGGCTAGGGGGACCACAGATACGCAGTATTTT. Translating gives CASSFLARGTTDTQYF.

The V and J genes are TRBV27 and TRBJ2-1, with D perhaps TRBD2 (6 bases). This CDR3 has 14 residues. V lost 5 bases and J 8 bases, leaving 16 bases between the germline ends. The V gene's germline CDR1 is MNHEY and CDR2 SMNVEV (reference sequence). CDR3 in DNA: TGTGCCAGCAGTCGCAGGCCGCCGGGGGATGAGCAGTTCTTC. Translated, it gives CASSRRPPGDEQFF.

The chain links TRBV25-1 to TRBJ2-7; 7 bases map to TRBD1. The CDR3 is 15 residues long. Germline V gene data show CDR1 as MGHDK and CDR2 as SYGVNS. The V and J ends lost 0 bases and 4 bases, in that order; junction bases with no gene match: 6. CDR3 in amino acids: CASSEYSSRGYEQYF. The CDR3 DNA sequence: TGTGCCAGCAGTGAATATAGTAGCAGGGGGTACGAGCAGTACTTC.